The rows below give T cell receptor beta chains drawn from one sample of a study of cytomegalovirus exposure and HLA in healthy donors. Profiled with immunoSEQ multiplex PCR; TCRdb holds only in-frame clones, not every one. The profile shows about 120,000 clones, more than 70% of them singletons. The sequenced sample consisted of PBMCs. The receptors derive from a man aged 45-65 years in good health and CMV-seropositive. Both conserved end residues are part of each CDR3. D genes are given only for firm matches. Part of the rows lack a size; the others show once, few, many or a class for expanded clones.

d_gene	abundance	len	v_gene	j_gene	CDR3nt	CDR3aa
.	.	14	TRBV6-5	TRBJ2-5	TGTGCCAGCACTCACCCGGGGAGCCAAGAGACCCAGTACTTC	CASTHPGSQETQYF
.	.	17	TRBV29-1	TRBJ1-2	TGCAGCGTTGAAGATCTTCATGAAAACAGCGGTAACTATGGCTACACCTTC	CSVEDLHENSGNYGYTF
TRBD1	.	14	TRBV11-1	TRBJ2-1	TGTGCCAGCAGCTTAGGGACAGGGGGGAATGAGCAGTTCTTC	CASSLGTGGNEQFF
.	.	13	TRBV10-3	TRBJ1-1	TGTGCCATCAGTGACCCTATATATACTGAAGCTTTCTTT	CAISDPIYTEAFF
.	.	12	TRBV28	TRBJ2-5	TGTGCCAGCAGTTCCCAGCGATGGGAGCAGTACTTC	CASSSQRWEQYF
.	once	16	TRBV7-2	TRBJ2-7	TGTGCCAGCAGTTCCGCCAACCGGGCGCGCCCGGGGGAGCAGTACTTC	CASSSANRARPGEQYF
.	.	15	TRBV9	TRBJ2-5	TGTGCCAGCAGCGTAGTGTCTAGCCCCCTGGAGACCCAGTACTTC	CASSVVSSPLETQYF
TRBD1	.	16	TRBV7-2	TRBJ2-2	TGTGCCAGCAGCCCGAGGACAGGGCGAAACACCGGGGAGCTGTTTTTT	CASSPRTGRNTGELFF
TRBD1	.	13	TRBV5-6	TRBJ1-2	TGTGCCAGCAGGCCTACAGGGGTGTATGGCTACACCTTC	CASRPTGVYGYTF
TRBD1	.	14	TRBV28	TRBJ2-7	TGTGCCAGCAGTTTCCCCCGGGACAGGGAGGAGCAGTACTTC	CASSFPRDREEQYF
.	.	15	TRBV5-5	TRBJ1-3	TGTGCCAGCAGCGTTGGACTTCTCTCTGGAAACACCATATATTTT	CASSVGLLSGNTIYF
.	.	14	TRBV19	TRBJ2-3	TGTGCCACCCGGGGAGGTAGTAGCACAGATACGCAGTATTTT	CATRGGSSTDTQYF
TRBD1	.	15	TRBV11-2	TRBJ2-7	TGTGCCAGCAGCTATCAGGGGGACCTCTCCTACGAGCAGTACTTC	CASSYQGDLSYEQYF
.	.	12	TRBV29-1	TRBJ2-1	TGCAGCGTTGGACAGGTGAACAATGAGCAGTTCTTC	CSVGQVNNEQFF
.	once	16	TRBV14	TRBJ1-3	TGTGCCAGCAGCCGGCGGGGGCAACCTTCTGGAAACACCATATATTTT	CASSRRGQPSGNTIYF
.	.	14	TRBV28	TRBJ2-3	TGTGCCAGCAGTTTTAACAGCCGCACAGATACGCAGTATTTT	CASSFNSRTDTQYF
.	.	13	TRBV28	TRBJ1-2	TGTGCCAGCAGTTTTTCCGGGAGCTATGGCTACACCTTC	CASSFSGSYGYTF
TRBD1	.	15	TRBV15	TRBJ1-6	TGTGCCACCAGCAGAGCTAGACAGGGTGGTTCACCCCTCCACTTT	CATSRARQGGSPLHF
TRBD2	.	17	TRBV19	TRBJ2-5	TGTGCCAGTAGTAAGGGACTAGCGGGAGGAGGAGTAGAGACCCAGTACTTC	CASSKGLAGGGVETQYF
TRBD2	.	18	TRBV7-6	TRBJ2-5	TGTGCCAGCAGCTTAGTAGATAGTAGCGGGGGGCAGAGAGAGACCCAGTACTTC	CASSLVDSSGGQRETQYF
.	few	13	TRBV28	TRBJ2-7	TGTGCCAGCAGTTTTCCGACAGGCAGGGAGCAGTACTTC	CASSFPTGREQYF
TRBD1	.	15	TRBV6-6	TRBJ2-7	TGTGCCAGCAGTTACCCCGGGACAGTGACCTACGAGCAGTACTTC	CASSYPGTVTYEQYF
TRBD2	.	14	TRBV6-1	TRBJ2-7	TGTGCCAGCACCCTGGGCGGGGGTTCCTACGAGCAGTACTTC	CASTLGGGSYEQYF
.	.	12	TRBV11-2	TRBJ2-1	TGTGCCAGCAGCTCGCGGGCAGCCGAGCAGTTCTTC	CASSSRAAEQFF
.	.	14	TRBV6-6	TRBJ2-7	TGTGCCAGCAGCCCCTGGGAAGGGGGCTACGAGCAGTACTTC	CASSPWEGGYEQYF
TRBD1	.	13	TRBV28	TRBJ2-7	TGTGCCAGCTTCGGACAGGGGGCCTACGAGCAGTACTTC	CASFGQGAYEQYF
TRBD1	once	14	TRBV18	TRBJ1-1	TGTGCCAGCTCAACGACAGGGGTGCACACTGAAGCTTTCTTT	CASSTTGVHTEAFF
TRBD1	.	14	TRBV6-6	TRBJ2-7	TGTGCCAGCAGTTACTCGGACAGGGTGAGTGAGCAGTACTTC	CASSYSDRVSEQYF
TRBD2	.	17	TRBV4-2	TRBJ2-1	TGTGCCAGCAGCCAAGAGGCTAGCGGGAGTAAGGGCAATGAGCAGTTCTTC	CASSQEASGSKGNEQFF
TRBD2	.	16	TRBV7-8	TRBJ2-7	TGTGCCAGCAGCTTAGTTGTAGCTAGCGGGGTTTACGAGCAGTACTTC	CASSLVVASGVYEQYF
TRBD2	.	15	TRBV19	TRBJ2-7	TGTGCCAGTAGTCCGGGAGCGGGAGGCACCTACGAGCAGTACTTC	CASSPGAGGTYEQYF
.	.	13	TRBV29-1	TRBJ1-1	TGCAGCACCCGACAGACCATGAACACTGAAGCTTTCTTT	CSTRQTMNTEAFF
TRBD2	few	15	TRBV11-3	TRBJ2-1	TGTGCCAGCAGCAGCAGACTAGCGCCCTACAATGAGCAGTTCTTC	CASSSRLAPYNEQFF
.	once	14	TRBV14	TRBJ1-2	TGTGCCAGCAGCCGTGTGGGAGGATTAGATGGCTACACCTTC	CASSRVGGLDGYTF
.	.	18	TRBV21-1	TRBJ2-7	TGTGCCAGCAGCAACGGGATCGGATTTGAATCCCCTTTGAACGAGCAGTACTTC	CASSNGIGFESPLNEQYF
.	.	14	TRBV11-2	TRBJ1-2	TGTGCCAGCAGCTTAGAGCCGGGGGTATATGGCTACACCTTC	CASSLEPGVYGYTF